The present TCR beta chain was sequenced within a study of CD8 T cells in ankylosing spondylitis. Study-wide results and caveats: There was reportedly significant enrichment of clones that were disease-linked in matched ankylosing spondylitis synovial fluid.

The V gene lost 7 bases and the J gene lost 9 bases, with 13 bases spanning the gap. There are 12 residues in the CDR3. Germline V gives CDR1 MNHEY, CDR2 SMNVEV (reference sequence). A word on this clonotype: The antigen is undetermined.

TCRdb redid the calling of the 5' RACE reads with MiXCR, one entry per CDR3 protein. The sample holds a few hundred thousand distinct CDR3 sequences; 20% to 30% are singletons and the top ten take less than 0.75%. The clonotype comes from a male donor with ankylosing spondylitis or in good health (not recorded which). The sequenced material came from blood, either unsorted or a sorted T cell fraction (not recorded which). The V and J genes are TRBV27 and TRBJ2-1; possibly TRBD1 or TRBD2 for D (6 bases each). The CDR3 spells CASTRGGTEQFF. The CDR3, as DNA: TGTGCCAGCACCAGAGGGGGGACTGAGCAGTTCTTC.